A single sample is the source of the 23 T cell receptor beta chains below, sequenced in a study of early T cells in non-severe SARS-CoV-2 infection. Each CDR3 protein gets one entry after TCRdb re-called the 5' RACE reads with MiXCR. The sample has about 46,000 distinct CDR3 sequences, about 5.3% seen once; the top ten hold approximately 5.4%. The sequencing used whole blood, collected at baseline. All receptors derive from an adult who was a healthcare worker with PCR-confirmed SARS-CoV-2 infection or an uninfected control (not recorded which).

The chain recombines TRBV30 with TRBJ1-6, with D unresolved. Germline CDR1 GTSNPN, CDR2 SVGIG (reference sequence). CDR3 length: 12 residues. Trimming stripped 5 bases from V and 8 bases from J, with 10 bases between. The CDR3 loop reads CAWGSGYSPLHF. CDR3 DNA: TGTGCCTGGGGGTCCGGCTATTCACCCCTCCACTTT.

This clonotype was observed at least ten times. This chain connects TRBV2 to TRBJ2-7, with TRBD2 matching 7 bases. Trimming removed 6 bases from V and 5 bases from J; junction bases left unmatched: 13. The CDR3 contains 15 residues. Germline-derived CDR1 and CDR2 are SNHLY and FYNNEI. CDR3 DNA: TGTGCCAGCAGAGAAACGGGACTACCAGGAGACGAGCAGTACTTC. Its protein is CASRETGLPGDEQYF. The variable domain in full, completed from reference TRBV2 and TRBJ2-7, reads EPEVTQTPSHQVTQMGQEVILRCVPISNHLYFYWYRQILGQKVEFLVSFYNNEISEKSEIFDDQFSVERPDGSNFTLKIRSTKLEDSAMYFCASRETGLPGDEQYFGPGTRLTVT.

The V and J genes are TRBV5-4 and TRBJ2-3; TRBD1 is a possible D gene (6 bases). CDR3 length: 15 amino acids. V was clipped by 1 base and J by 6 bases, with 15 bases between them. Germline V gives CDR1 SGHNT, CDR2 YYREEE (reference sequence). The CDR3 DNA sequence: TGTGCCAGCAGCTTGAACACAGGGTTGTCGGATACGCAGTATTTT. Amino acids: CASSLNTGLSDTQYF.

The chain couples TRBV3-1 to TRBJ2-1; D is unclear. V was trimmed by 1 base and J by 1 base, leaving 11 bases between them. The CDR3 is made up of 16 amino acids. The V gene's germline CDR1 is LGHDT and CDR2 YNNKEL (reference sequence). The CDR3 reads CASSQARGYSYNEQFF. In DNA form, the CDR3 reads TGTGCCAGCAGCCAAGCGCGCGGCTATTCCTACAATGAGCAGTTCTTC.

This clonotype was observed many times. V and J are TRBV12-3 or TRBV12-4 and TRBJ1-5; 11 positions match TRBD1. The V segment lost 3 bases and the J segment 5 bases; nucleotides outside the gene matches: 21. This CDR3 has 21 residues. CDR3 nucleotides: TGTGCCAGCAGTTTTTTTTCCCTCCCCCGGACAGGGGGCATTCGTTATCAGCCCCAGCATTTT. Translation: CASSFFSLPRTGGIRYQPQHF.

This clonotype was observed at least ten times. The CDR3 bases are TGTGCCAGCACCTCGAGGCTACGTTGGGATGAGCAGTTCTTC. It codes for CASTSRLRWDEQFF. This chain joins TRBV6-5 and TRBJ2-1, with D uncertain. CDR1 and CDR2 (germline): MNHEY, SVGAGI. Trimming took 7 bases from V and 8 from J, leaving 18 bases between them. This CDR3 region has 14 residues.

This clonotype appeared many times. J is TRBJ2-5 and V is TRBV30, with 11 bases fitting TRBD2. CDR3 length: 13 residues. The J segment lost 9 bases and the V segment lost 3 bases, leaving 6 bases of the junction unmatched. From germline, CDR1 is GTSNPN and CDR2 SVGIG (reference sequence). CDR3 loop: CAWRGLAATAQYF. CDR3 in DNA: TGTGCCTGGAGGGGACTAGCGGCAACGGCCCAGTACTTC.

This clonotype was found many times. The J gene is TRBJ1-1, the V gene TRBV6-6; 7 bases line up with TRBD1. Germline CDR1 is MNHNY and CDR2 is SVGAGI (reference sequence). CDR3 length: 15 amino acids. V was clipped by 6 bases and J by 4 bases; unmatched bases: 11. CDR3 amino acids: CASRATGEYLTEAFF. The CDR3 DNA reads TGTGCCAGCAGAGCTACAGGGGAATACCTCACTGAAGCTTTCTTT.

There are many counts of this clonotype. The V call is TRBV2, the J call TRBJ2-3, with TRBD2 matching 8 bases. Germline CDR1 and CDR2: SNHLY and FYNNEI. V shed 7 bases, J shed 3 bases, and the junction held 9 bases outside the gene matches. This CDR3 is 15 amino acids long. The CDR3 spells CASKVLAGSTDTQYF. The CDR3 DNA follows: TGTGCCAGCAAAGTCCTAGCGGGCTCTACAGATACGCAGTATTTT. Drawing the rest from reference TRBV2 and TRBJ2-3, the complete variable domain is EPEVTQTPSHQVTQMGQEVILRCVPISNHLYFYWYRQILGQKVEFLVSFYNNEISEKSEIFDDQFSVERPDGSNFTLKIRSTKLEDSAMYFCASKVLAGSTDTQYFGPGTRLTVL.

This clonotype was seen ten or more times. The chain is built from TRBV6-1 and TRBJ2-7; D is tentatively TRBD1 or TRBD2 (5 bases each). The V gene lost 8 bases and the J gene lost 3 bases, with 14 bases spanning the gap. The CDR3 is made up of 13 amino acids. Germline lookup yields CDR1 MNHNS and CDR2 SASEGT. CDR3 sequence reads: CASGRQNLYEQYF. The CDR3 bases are TGTGCCAGCGGGAGACAGAACCTCTACGAGCAGTACTTC.

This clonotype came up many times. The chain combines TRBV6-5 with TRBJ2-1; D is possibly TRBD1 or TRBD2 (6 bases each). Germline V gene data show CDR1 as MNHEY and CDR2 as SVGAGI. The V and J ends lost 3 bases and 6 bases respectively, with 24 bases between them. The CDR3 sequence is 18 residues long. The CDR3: CASSYGGGAGRIPNEQFF. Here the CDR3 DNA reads TGTGCCAGCAGTTATGGAGGGGGAGCGGGTCGAATTCCCAATGAGCAGTTCTTC.

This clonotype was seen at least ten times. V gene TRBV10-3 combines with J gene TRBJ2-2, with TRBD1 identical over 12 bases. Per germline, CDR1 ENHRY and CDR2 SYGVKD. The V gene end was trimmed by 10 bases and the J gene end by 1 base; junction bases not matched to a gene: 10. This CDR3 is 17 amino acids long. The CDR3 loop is CATLGTGGARNTGELFF. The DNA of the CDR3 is TGTGCCACCCTTGGGACAGGGGGCGCGAGGAACACCGGGGAGCTGTTTTTT.

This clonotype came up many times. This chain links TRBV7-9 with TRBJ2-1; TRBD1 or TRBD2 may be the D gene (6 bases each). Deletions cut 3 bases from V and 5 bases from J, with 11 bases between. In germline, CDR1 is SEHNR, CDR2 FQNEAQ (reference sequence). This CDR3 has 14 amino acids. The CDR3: CASSFRGPDNEQFF. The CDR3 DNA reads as TGTGCCAGCAGCTTTCGGGGGCCGGACAATGAGCAGTTCTTC.

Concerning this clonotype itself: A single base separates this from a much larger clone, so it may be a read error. The CDR3, as DNA: TGTGCCAGCAGTTTGCAAACTAGCAGGGATGAGCAGTACTTC. Translation gives CASSLQTSRDEQYF. This sequence joins TRBV27 and TRBJ2-1; TRBD2 might be the D (6 bases). The J call could be wrong; TRBJ2-7 is a better fit for the DNA end. The germline V gene encodes CDR1 MNHEY and CDR2 SMNVEV (reference sequence). The CDR3 runs to 14 residues.

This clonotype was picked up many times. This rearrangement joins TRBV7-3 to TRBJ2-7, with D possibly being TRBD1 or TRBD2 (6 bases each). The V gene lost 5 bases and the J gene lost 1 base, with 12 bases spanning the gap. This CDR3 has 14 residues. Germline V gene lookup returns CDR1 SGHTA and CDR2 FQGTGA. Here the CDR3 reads CASSPLGGSYEQYF. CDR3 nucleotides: TGTGCCAGCAGCCCTCTAGGGGGGTCCTACGAGCAGTACTTC.

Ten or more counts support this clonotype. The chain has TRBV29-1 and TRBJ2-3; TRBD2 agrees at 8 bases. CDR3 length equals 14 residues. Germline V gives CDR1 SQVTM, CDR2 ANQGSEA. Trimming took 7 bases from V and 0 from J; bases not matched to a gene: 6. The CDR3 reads CSDVLAGSTDTQYF. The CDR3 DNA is TGCAGCGACGTTCTAGCGGGTAGCACAGATACGCAGTATTTT.

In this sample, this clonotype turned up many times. The CDR3 DNA reads TGCAGTGCTAGAGCCGGGACAGGGGGCTCTGGGGCCAACGTCCTGACTTTC. It specifies CSARAGTGGSGANVLTF. This chain uses TRBV20-1 with TRBJ2-6; TRBD1 matches at 11 bases. CDR3 size: 17 residues. V gave up 1 base and J gave up 0 bases; unmatched junction bases: 2. Germline V lookup: CDR1 DFQATT, CDR2 SNEGSKA (reference sequence).

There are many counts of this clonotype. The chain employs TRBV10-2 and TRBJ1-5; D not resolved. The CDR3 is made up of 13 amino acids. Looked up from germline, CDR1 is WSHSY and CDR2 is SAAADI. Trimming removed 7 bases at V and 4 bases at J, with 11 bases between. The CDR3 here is CASIEQLNQPQHF. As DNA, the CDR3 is TGCGCCAGCATCGAGCAGTTAAATCAGCCCCAGCATTTT.

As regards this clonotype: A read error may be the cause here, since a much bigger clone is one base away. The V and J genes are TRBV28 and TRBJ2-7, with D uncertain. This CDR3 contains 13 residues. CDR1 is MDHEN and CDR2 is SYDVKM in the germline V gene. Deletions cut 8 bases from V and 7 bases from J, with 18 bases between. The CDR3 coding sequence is TGTGCCAGCTCGTCGGATCAGGTCCCGGAGCAGTACTTC. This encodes CASSSDQVPEQYF.

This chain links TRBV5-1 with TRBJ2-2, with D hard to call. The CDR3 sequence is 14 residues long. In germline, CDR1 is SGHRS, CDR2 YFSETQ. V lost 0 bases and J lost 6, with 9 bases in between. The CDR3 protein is CASSLDPTAGELFF. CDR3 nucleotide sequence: TGCGCCAGCAGCTTGGACCCAACCGCCGGGGAGCTGTTTTTT.

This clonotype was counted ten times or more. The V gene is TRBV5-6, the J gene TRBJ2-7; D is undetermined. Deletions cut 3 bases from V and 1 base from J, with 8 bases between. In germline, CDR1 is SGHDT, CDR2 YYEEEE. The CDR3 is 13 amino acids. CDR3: CASSYWASYEQYF. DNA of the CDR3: TGTGCCAGCAGCTATTGGGCGTCCTACGAGCAGTACTTC.

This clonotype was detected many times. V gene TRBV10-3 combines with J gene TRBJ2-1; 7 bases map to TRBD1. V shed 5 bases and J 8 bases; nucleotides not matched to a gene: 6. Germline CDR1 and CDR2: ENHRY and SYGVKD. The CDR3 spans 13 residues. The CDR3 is CAISPGQIDEQFF. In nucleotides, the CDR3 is TGTGCCATCAGTCCGGGACAGATAGATGAGCAGTTCTTC.

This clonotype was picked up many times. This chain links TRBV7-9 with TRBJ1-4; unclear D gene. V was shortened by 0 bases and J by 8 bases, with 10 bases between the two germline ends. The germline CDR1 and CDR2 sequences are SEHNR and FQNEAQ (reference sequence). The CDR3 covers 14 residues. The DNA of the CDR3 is TGTGCCAGCAGCTTAGCTCCAGGAGGGGAAAAACTGTTTTTT. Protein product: CASSLAPGGEKLFF.